These 9 T cell receptor beta chains share one sample of origin, sequenced in a study of beta chain features in type 1 diabetes. The sequenced template was cDNA made from the entire isolated RNA. Sequenced by immunoSEQ multiplex PCR; TCRdb stores in-frame clones only, minus some. This table has 900,000 or so clones, under 20% appearing once. Input material: naive CD4+ T cells from blood. Receptor source: a woman aged 18-29 years in good health.

V gene TRBV7-9 combines with J gene TRBJ1-2, with D uncertain. CDR1 and CDR2 from the germline V gene are SEHNR and FQNEAQ (reference sequence). Trimming pared 5 bases from V and 2 bases from J, leaving 12 bases between. The CDR3 runs 14 residues. CDR3: CASSGQRSNYGYTF. The CDR3 bases are TGTGCCAGCAGCGGGCAGCGGTCAAACTATGGCTACACCTTC. The variable domain in full, with the rest retrieved from reference TRBV7-9 and TRBJ1-2, is DTGVSQNPRHKITKRGQNVTFRCDPISEHNRLYWYRQTLGQGPEFLTYFQNEAQLEKSRLLSDRFSAERPKGSFSTLEIQRTEQGDSAMYLCASSGQRSNYGYTFGSGTRLTVV.

This clone turned up a few times. This chain uses TRBV11-2 with TRBJ2-4, with D tentatively TRBD2 (6 bases). The CDR3 has 14 residues. In germline, CDR1 is SGHAT, CDR2 FQNNGV. V lost 3 bases and J 4 bases, leaving 10 bases between the germline ends. CDR3 region: CASSFWGVKNIQYF. CDR3 in DNA: TGTGCCAGCAGCTTTTGGGGGGTTAAAAACATTCAGTACTTC.

The rearrangement links TRBV11-2 to TRBJ2-1; no firm D call. CDR3 length: 13 amino acids. Deletions cut 4 bases from V and 4 bases from J, with 8 bases between. Germline V gives CDR1 SGHAT, CDR2 FQNNGV. The DNA of the CDR3 is TGTGCCAGCAGCTCGGCAACTTACAATGAGCAGTTCTTC. It yields the protein CASSSATYNEQFF.

This clone was seen only a few times. The chain is built from TRBV9 and TRBJ2-5; D is tentatively TRBD1 or TRBD2 (6 bases each). Germline-derived CDR1 and CDR2 are SGDLS and YYNGEE. This CDR3 spans 14 amino acids. The V and J ends lost 2 bases and 5 bases respectively, with 13 bases between them. The CDR3 DNA reads as TGTGCCAGCAGCGTGAGGGGGACTGAGGAGACCCAGTACTTC. It is translated as CASSVRGTEETQYF.

Only a few counts were recorded for this clone. The J gene is TRBJ1-4, the V gene TRBV4-3; 9 nucleotides match TRBD1. The CDR3 is 14 amino acids. Trimming took 4 bases from V and 3 from J; bases not matched to a gene: 0. Per the germline V gene, CDR1 is LGHNA and CDR2 is YSLEER. The CDR3 DNA is TGCGCCAGCAGCCGACAGGGGGCTAATGAAAAACTGTTTTTT. It codes for CASSRQGANEKLFF.

The chain has TRBV29-1 and TRBJ2-7; a weak D match, TRBD1 (5 bases). This CDR3 is built from 13 residues. The germline CDR1 and CDR2 sequences are SQVTM and ANQGSEA. Trimming left V 5 bases short and J 6 bases short, with 17 bases between. This CDR3 reads CSVMLRAGLEQYF. The CDR3 DNA reads as TGCAGCGTTATGCTTCGGGCAGGGCTCGAGCAGTACTTC.

The chain carries TRBV4-2 and TRBJ2-1; no clear D. In germline, CDR1 is LGHNA, CDR2 YNFKEQ. The CDR3 contains 15 residues. V gave up 4 bases and J gave up 3 bases, with 13 bases separating them. Here the CDR3 reads CASSLSGVDYNEQFF. In DNA form, the CDR3 reads TGTGCCAGCAGCCTAAGTGGGGTAGACTACAATGAGCAGTTCTTC.

This chain connects TRBV7-2 to TRBJ2-1; 7 bases are a match to TRBD2. V lost 5 bases to trimming and J lost 2 bases; unmatched junction nucleotides: 15. Germline values: CDR1 SGHTA, CDR2 FQGNSA. The CDR3 is 18 amino acids. DNA for the CDR3: TGTGCCAGCAGCGGACCTAGAGGGAGGGTTCAGACCTACAATGAGCAGTTCTTC. Translated: CASSGPRGRVQTYNEQFF.

This clone was recorded a few times. V usage is TRBV2 and J usage is TRBJ2-2; D is possibly TRBD1 or TRBD2 (5 bases each). The germline V gene encodes CDR1 SNHLY and CDR2 FYNNEI. The germline V and J ends were trimmed by 7 bases and 0 bases, with 12 bases remaining between them. CDR3 length: 15 residues. The CDR3 coding sequence is TGTGCCAGCAACTCCGGGGCCGCGAACACCGGGGAGCTGTTTTTT. It yields the protein CASNSGAANTGELFF.